These T cell receptor beta chains were read from a single sample in a study of T-cell reconstitution after alpha-beta-depleted transplantation in children. TCRdb independently ran MiXCR on the PCR reads; one entry per CDR3 protein. The sample includes some 150,000 distinct CDR3 sequences, around 10% of them seen just once. Sequences were derived from PBMCs, mostly from graft donor cells, sampled 180 days after TCRalphabeta/CD19-depleted stem cell transplant. The receptors originated from a female patient aged 2-9 years who had a stem cell transplant for congenital amegakaryocytic thrombocytopenia, so the T cells may come from the graft donor. The CDR3 runs from the conserved cysteine through the conserved F or W. D genes are given only for firm matches. Size values are once, few and many counts, or a class for expanded clones, and some rows have none.

j_call	d_call	v_call	clone_size	cdr3_aa	cdr3_nt
TRBJ2-3	.	TRBV10-3	many	CAISDGLASSTDTQYF	TGTGCCATCAGTGATGGGCTAGCGTCAAGCACAGATACGCAGTATTTT
TRBJ2-7	.	TRBV10-3	many	CAIRAEGGGEQYF	TGTGCCATCAGAGCGGAGGGGGGGGGCGAGCAGTACTTC
TRBJ2-5	.	TRBV27	few	CASSLRQVGETQYF	TGTGCCAGCAGTCTAAGACAGGTGGGGGAGACCCAGTACTTC
TRBJ2-7	.	TRBV7-9	many	CASSRIEGEQYF	TGTGCCAGCAGCCGAATCGAGGGCGAGCAGTACTTC
TRBJ2-2	TRBD1	TRBV10-3	many	CAISFRDSSRGGELFF	TGTGCCATCAGCTTCAGGGACAGTAGCCGGGGCGGGGAGCTGTTTTTT
TRBJ2-7	.	TRBV5-1	many	CASSLEGRASYEQYF	TGCGCCAGCAGCTTGGAGGGCAGGGCCTCCTACGAGCAGTACTTC
TRBJ2-7	.	TRBV12-3/TRBV12-4	many	CASSFGYEQYF	TGTGCCAGCAGTTTCGGCTACGAGCAGTACTTC
TRBJ2-1	TRBD2	TRBV10-2	many	CASRLAGQNEQFF	TGCGCCAGTAGACTAGCGGGCCAGAATGAGCAGTTCTTC
TRBJ2-1	TRBD1	TRBV27	few	CASRETGGLNNEQFF	TGTGCCAGCAGAGAGACAGGGGGCCTAAACAATGAGCAGTTCTTC
TRBJ2-3	.	TRBV5-1	many	CASSLGGGADTQYF	TGCGCCAGCAGCTTGGGTGGGGGTGCAGATACGCAGTATTTT
TRBJ2-2	TRBD2	TRBV5-1	few	CASSRGSGNPGELFF	TGCGCCAGCAGCCGTGGAAGCGGGAACCCCGGGGAGCTGTTTTTT
TRBJ2-3	TRBD2	TRBV12-3/TRBV12-4	many	CASSRGLAGGTDTQYF	TGTGCCAGCAGTCGAGGACTAGCGGGGGGCACAGATACGCAGTATTTT
TRBJ1-6	TRBD1	TRBV20-1	many	CSAREQGNRSPLHF	TGCAGTGCTAGAGAACAGGGGAATCGATCACCCCTCCACTTT
TRBJ1-5	.	TRBV6-2/TRBV6-3	few	CASSYSSQKGGRPQHF	TGTGCCAGCAGTTACTCAAGCCAGAAAGGTGGTCGGCCCCAGCATTTT
TRBJ1-1	TRBD1	TRBV20-1	few	CSARLPGTGGNEAFF	TGCAGTGCTAGACTCCCGGGAACAGGGGGCAATGAAGCTTTCTTT
TRBJ2-1	TRBD2	TRBV2	many	CASRRELAGTYNEQFF	TGTGCCAGCAGACGCGAGCTAGCGGGGACCTACAATGAGCAGTTCTTC
TRBJ2-7	TRBD1	TRBV15	many	CATGTTGAYEQYF	TGTGCCACCGGTACCACAGGGGCCTACGAGCAGTACTTC
TRBJ1-2	.	TRBV20-1	many	CSARRTSYGYTF	TGCAGTGCTAGAAGGACAAGCTATGGCTACACCTTC
TRBJ2-7	TRBD2	TRBV7-2	.	CASSVSSGRDHEQYF	TGTGCCAGCAGCGTATCTAGCGGGAGGGATCACGAGCAGTACTTC
TRBJ2-3	.	TRBV7-8	.	CASSTAGSERDTQYF	TGTGCCAGCAGCACAGCCGGCAGCGAACGGGATACGCAGTATTTT
TRBJ2-7	.	TRBV11-2	.	CASSSPNTYEQYF	TGTGCCAGCAGCTCGCCTAATACCTACGAGCAGTACTTC
TRBJ2-1	TRBD2	TRBV5-1	.	CASSLASGRVDEQFF	TGCGCCAGCAGCTTGGCTAGCGGGAGGGTCGATGAGCAGTTCTTC
TRBJ1-2	.	TRBV29-1	many	CSVCWDGPYGYTF	TGCAGCGTTTGTTGGGACGGACCCTATGGCTACACCTTC
TRBJ2-1	TRBD2	TRBV20-1	.	CSAAGGTYNEQFF	TGCAGTGCCGCGGGAGGTACCTACAATGAGCAGTTCTTC
TRBJ2-2	.	TRBV6-1	many	CASTFTNTGELFF	TGTGCCAGCACCTTCACGAACACCGGGGAGCTGTTTTTT
TRBJ2-3	.	TRBV20-1	many	CSVSGRTDTQYF	TGCAGTGTCAGTGGGCGCACAGATACGCAGTATTTT
TRBJ2-2	TRBD2	TRBV7-9	.	CASSLSGGKRTGELFF	TGTGCCAGCAGCTTAAGCGGGGGCAAGCGCACCGGGGAGCTGTTTTTT
TRBJ1-5	.	TRBV19	.	CASNPGDQPQHF	TGTGCCAGTAATCCGGGGGATCAGCCCCAGCATTTT